This is a list of T cell receptor beta chains from one sample in a study of STAT5B mutations in CD4+ large granular lymphocyte leukemia. The data were produced by immunoSEQ multiplex PCR, yet TCRdb's version contains in-frame clones alone and is incomplete. The sample yields 23,000 or so clones, around 72% seen once. The sample comprised CD4+ T cells from blood buffy coats. These receptors all come from a human donor in good health. The CDR3 runs from the conserved cysteine through the conserved F or W. The D gene is left open where the match is weak. The listing skips clone size in some rows; elsewhere it reads once, few, many or a size class.

TGTGCCAGCAGCTTCCCCCCCGGCTTCCCCATATATTTT | CASSFPPGFPIYF | TRBJ1-3 | . | . | TRBV11-3
TGTGCCAGTAGCTTCGGTGTCCGCTCCTCCTACGAGCAGTACTTC | CASSFGVRSSYEQYF | TRBJ2-7 | . | . | TRBV19
TGTGCCAGCAGTTTAGAGGGTACAAAGTATGAAGCTTTCTTT | CASSLEGTKYEAFF | TRBJ1-1 | . | few | TRBV28
TGCGCCAGCATGAAATCCGGGACAGGGGATAACTATGGCTACACCTTC | CASMKSGTGDNYGYTF | TRBJ1-2 | TRBD1 | . | TRBV10-1
TGTGCCAGCAGCCGACAGGGGGCCGGCTACGAGCAGTACTTC | CASSRQGAGYEQYF | TRBJ2-7 | TRBD1 | . | TRBV11-3
TGTGCCAGCAGCCCCACTGGGCTTGGATCACCCCTCCACTTT | CASSPTGLGSPLHF | TRBJ1-6 | . | . | TRBV7-8
TGTGCCAGCCGACGACAGGGATTGCACGAGCAGTACTTC | CASRRQGLHEQYF | TRBJ2-7 | TRBD1 | . | TRBV27
TGTGCCAGCAGTTTAGGCAACGGACAGGTTTTCTTTAACACTGAAGCTTTCTTT | CASSLGNGQVFFNTEAFF | TRBJ1-1 | TRBD1 | . | TRBV28
TGTGCCTGGAGTATGGAACAGGCGAACACTGAAGCTTTCTTT | CAWSMEQANTEAFF | TRBJ1-1 | . | . | TRBV30
TGTGCCAGCTCACCTCGGGCCCTGGGCGGGCGAATGAACACTGAAGCTTTCTTT | CASSPRALGGRMNTEAFF | TRBJ1-1 | . | . | TRBV18
TGCAGCGTGGCAGGGGGCCGAGGGGAGGGAGAGACCCAGTACTTC | CSVAGGRGEGETQYF | TRBJ2-5 | . | once | TRBV29-1
TGTGCCAGCAGCTTGGGTAGCGGGGGGCGGGGAGATACGCAGTATTTT | CASSLGSGGRGDTQYF | TRBJ2-3 | TRBD2 | . | TRBV5-4
TGTGCCAGCAGCCAAGAAGCGGGGGGGCTCCGCAATGAGCAGTTCTTC | CASSQEAGGLRNEQFF | TRBJ2-1 | TRBD2 | . | TRBV4-2
TGTGCCAGCAGCGTTACCGGGTCTACCCCGGGGTACGAGCAGTACTTC | CASSVTGSTPGYEQYF | TRBJ2-7 | . | . | TRBV9
TGTGCCAGCAGCCGGGACAGGAACACTGAAGCTTTCTTT | CASSRDRNTEAFF | TRBJ1-1 | TRBD1 | . | TRBV6-1
TGTGCCACCAGCAGAGGTTTAGACGTAGGAAATTTCTTT | CATSRGLDVGNFF | TRBJ1-1 | . | . | TRBV15
TGTGCCATCAGTGAGCCCGGGGGGGCCTGGGGCGATGAGCAGTTCTTC | CAISEPGGAWGDEQFF | TRBJ2-1 | TRBD2 | . | TRBV10-3
TGTGCCAGCAGCGCCAGTGGGACAGGGGGATATTCTGTTAATTCACCCCTCCACTTT | CASSASGTGGYSVNSPLHF | TRBJ1-6 | TRBD1 | . | TRBV7-3
TGTGCCAGCAGCCCTACGGGACTAGCGGGGGGCACAGATACGCAGTATTTT | CASSPTGLAGGTDTQYF | TRBJ2-3 | TRBD2 | . | TRBV9
TGCGCCAGCAGCTTGGCAGGCAGGCTCTCGCAGTTCTTC | CASSLAGRLSQFF | TRBJ2-1 | . | few | TRBV5-1
TGTGCCAGCAGTTACTCCCGGTATAGCAATCAGCCCCAGCATTTT | CASSYSRYSNQPQHF | TRBJ1-5 | . | . | TRBV6-5
TGTGCCAGCTCTGGGACAGCTGACCTCTATGGCTACACCTTC | CASSGTADLYGYTF | TRBJ1-2 | TRBD1 | few | TRBV18
TGTGCCAGCAGCTTAGCGGCTCCTGACGGAAAACTGTTTTTT | CASSLAAPDGKLFF | TRBJ1-4 | . | . | TRBV7-6
TGTGCCATCAGCGACGAAGGACAGGGCCTGACCCCCCTCCACTTT | CAISDEGQGLTPLHF | TRBJ1-6 | TRBD1 | . | TRBV10-3
TGTGCTAGTGGTCCTGCGGGACATCCTTACGAGCAGTACTTC | CASGPAGHPYEQYF | TRBJ2-7 | . | . | TRBV12-5
TGTGCCACCCGATCCCTGGACAGCCTCTGGGGCTACACCTTC | CATRSLDSLWGYTF | TRBJ1-2 | . | few | TRBV19
TGTGCCAGCAGGCGGACTAGCGGTCCCAGCGAGCAGTTCTTC | CASRRTSGPSEQFF | TRBJ2-1 | TRBD2 | . | TRBV28
TGCGCCAGCAGCTTCGGGACAGGGGGCGCGACTTATAATTCACCCCTCCACTTT | CASSFGTGGATYNSPLHF | TRBJ1-6 | TRBD1 | . | TRBV5-1
TGTGCCAGCAGGAGGCGACAGATCACAGATACGCAGTATTTT | CASRRRQITDTQYF | TRBJ2-3 | . | . | TRBV6-5
TGTGCCAGCAGCCTCGACAGAAATGAGCAGTTCTTC | CASSLDRNEQFF | TRBJ2-1 | . | . | TRBV7-3
TGTGCCACCAGCAGGGACAGGGGTTTCGGACTAGCGGGGGGGCGGAGCACAGATACGCAGTATTTT | CATSRDRGFGLAGGRSTDTQYF | TRBJ2-3 | TRBD2 | . | TRBV15
TGTGCCAGTCTCGGCGGCGTGGGTAGGAATGAGCAGTTCTTC | CASLGGVGRNEQFF | TRBJ2-1 | . | . | TRBV5-8
TGTGCCAGCGTAAGACTAGCTTCTAACAATGAGCAGTTCTTC | CASVRLASNNEQFF | TRBJ2-1 | TRBD2 | . | TRBV2
TGTGCCAGTAGCGAGAATCCAGATGGCTACACCTTC | CASSENPDGYTF | TRBJ1-2 | . | . | TRBV19
TGTGCCAGCAGCCAAGCCGCGATTAACTATGGCTACACCTTC | CASSQAAINYGYTF | TRBJ1-2 | . | . | TRBV11-2
TGTGCCAGCAGCTTGGAAGGGACAGGTTGGCGCTATGGCTACACCTTC | CASSLEGTGWRYGYTF | TRBJ1-2 | TRBD1 | . | TRBV5-6
TGTGCTAGTGGTTTGGTATTGGGGAGGGGTGACACTGAAGCTTTCTTT | CASGLVLGRGDTEAFF | TRBJ1-1 | . | few | TRBV12-5
TGTGCCAGCAGCGCGGGACAGGAGGACACCGAGCAGTACTTC | CASSAGQEDTEQYF | TRBJ2-7 | TRBD1 | . | TRBV9
TGTGCCAGTACCCCCCGTGTTGGGGCCGGGGAGCTGTTTTTT | CASTPRVGAGELFF | TRBJ2-2 | . | . | TRBV19
TGTGCCAGCAGCTTACGACTCCCGGGGGCCCTCTCCTACAATGAGCAGTTCTTC | CASSLRLPGALSYNEQFF | TRBJ2-1 | . | once | TRBV11-1
TGTGCTAGCAGCGCCCGTCTAGGTGGGGCCAACGTCCTGACTTTC | CASSARLGGANVLTF | TRBJ2-6 | . | few | TRBV7-7
TGTGCCAGCAGGGGGACAGGGCGACCGGCGGGAGAGACCCAGTACTTC | CASRGTGRPAGETQYF | TRBJ2-5 | TRBD1 | . | TRBV6-8
TGTGCCAGCAAATGGCGGGGGGGCTCTGAGCAGTTCTTC | CASKWRGGSEQFF | TRBJ2-1 | TRBD2 | few | TRBV2
TGTGCCAGCAGTCCCGGGGACTACTCCAAAAACATTCAGTACTTC | CASSPGDYSKNIQYF | TRBJ2-4 | TRBD2 | . | TRBV28
TGTGCCAGCAGCTTAGGTGCCCGCGGTGGGGGCCTCTACAATGAGCAGTTCTTC | CASSLGARGGGLYNEQFF | TRBJ2-1 | . | . | TRBV7-2
TGTGCCAGTAGGATGTCTGGCTCCTATAATTCACCCCTCCACTTT | CASRMSGSYNSPLHF | TRBJ1-6 | . | once | TRBV6-6
TGTGCCAGCAGCTTATCTGGGGTGGGTGGCTACACCTTC | CASSLSGVGGYTF | TRBJ1-2 | . | . | TRBV7-2
TGTGCCAGCAGTTACTCGGGGCTAGGTGATTCACCCCTCCACTTT | CASSYSGLGDSPLHF | TRBJ1-6 | . | . | TRBV6-6
TGCGCCAGCAGCCAGATCGGACAGGGGACAGATACGCAGTATTTT | CASSQIGQGTDTQYF | TRBJ2-3 | TRBD1 | . | TRBV4-1
TGCAGCGTTGGAAGGGGGCAAACTGAAGCTTTCTTT | CSVGRGQTEAFF | TRBJ1-1 | TRBD1 | few | TRBV29-1
TGTGCCAGCTCACTCGCAGGGAACACTGAAGCTTTCTTT | CASSLAGNTEAFF | TRBJ1-1 | . | few | TRBV18
TGCAGTGCTAAAGTCATCGAAGCTTTCTTT | CSAKVIEAFF | TRBJ1-1 | . | few | TRBV20-1